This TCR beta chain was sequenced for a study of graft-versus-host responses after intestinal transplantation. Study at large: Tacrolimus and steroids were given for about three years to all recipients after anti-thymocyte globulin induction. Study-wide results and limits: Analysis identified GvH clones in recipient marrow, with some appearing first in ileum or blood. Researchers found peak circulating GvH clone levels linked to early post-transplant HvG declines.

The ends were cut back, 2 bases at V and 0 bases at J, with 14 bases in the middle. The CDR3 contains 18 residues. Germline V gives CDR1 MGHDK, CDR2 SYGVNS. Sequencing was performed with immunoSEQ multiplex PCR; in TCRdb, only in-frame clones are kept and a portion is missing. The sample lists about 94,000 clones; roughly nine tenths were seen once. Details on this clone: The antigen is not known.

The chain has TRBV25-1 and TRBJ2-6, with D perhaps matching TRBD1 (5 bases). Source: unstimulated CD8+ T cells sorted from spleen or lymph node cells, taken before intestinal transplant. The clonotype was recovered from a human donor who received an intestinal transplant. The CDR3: CASSEGQGWNSGANVLTF. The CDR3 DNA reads TGTGCCAGCAGTGAAGGGCAGGGCTGGAACTCTGGGGCCAACGTCCTGACTTTC. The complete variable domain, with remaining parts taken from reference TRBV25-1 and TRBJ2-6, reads EADIYQTPRYLVIGTGKKITLECSQTMGHDKMYWYQQDPGMELHLIHYSYGVNSTEKGDLSSESTVSRIRTEHFPLTLESARPSHTSQYLCASSEGQGWNSGANVLTFGAGSRLTVL.